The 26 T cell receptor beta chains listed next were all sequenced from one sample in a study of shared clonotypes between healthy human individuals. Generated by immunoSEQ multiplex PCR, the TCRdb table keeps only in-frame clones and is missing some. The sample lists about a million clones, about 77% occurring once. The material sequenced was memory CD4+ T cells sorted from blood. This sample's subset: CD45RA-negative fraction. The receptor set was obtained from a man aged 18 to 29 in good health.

CDR3 in amino acids: CASSLGGLGTQETQYF. Written as DNA, the CDR3 is TGTGCCAGCAGCTTAGGAGGTTTAGGGACCCAAGAGACCCAGTACTTC. The chain carries TRBV7-9 and TRBJ2-5; D tentatively reads TRBD1 or TRBD2 (5 bases each). The CDR3 spans 16 residues. CDR1 and CDR2 (germline): SEHNR, FQNEAQ (reference sequence). V shed 1 base and J shed 1 base, with 13 bases lying between them.

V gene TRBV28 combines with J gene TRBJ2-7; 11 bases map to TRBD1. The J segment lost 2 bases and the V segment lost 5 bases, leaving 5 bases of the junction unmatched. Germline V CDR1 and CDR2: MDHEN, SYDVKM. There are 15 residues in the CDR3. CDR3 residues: CASSGDRGWPYEQYF. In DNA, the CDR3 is TGTGCCAGCAGTGGGGACAGGGGGTGGCCCTACGAGCAGTACTTC. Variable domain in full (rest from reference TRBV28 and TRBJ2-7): DVKVTQSSRYLVKRTGEKVFLECVQDMDHENMFWYRQDPGLGLRLIYFSYDVKMKEKGDIPEGYSVSREKKERFSLILESASTNQTSMYLCASSGDRGWPYEQYFGPGTRLTVT.

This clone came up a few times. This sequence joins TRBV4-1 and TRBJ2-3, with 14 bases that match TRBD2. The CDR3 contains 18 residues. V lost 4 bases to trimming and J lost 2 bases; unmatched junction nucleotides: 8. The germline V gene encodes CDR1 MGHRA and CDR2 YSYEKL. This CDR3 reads CASSPGTSGGTYTDTQYF. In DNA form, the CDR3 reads TGCGCCAGCAGCCCAGGGACTAGCGGGGGAACATACACAGATACGCAGTATTTT.

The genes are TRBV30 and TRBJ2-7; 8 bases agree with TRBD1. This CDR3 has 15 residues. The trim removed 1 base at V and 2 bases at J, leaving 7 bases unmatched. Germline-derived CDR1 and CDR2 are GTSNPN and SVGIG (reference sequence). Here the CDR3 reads CAWSATGVTTYEQYF. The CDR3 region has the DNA TGTGCCTGGAGTGCGACAGGGGTTACTACCTACGAGCAGTACTTC.

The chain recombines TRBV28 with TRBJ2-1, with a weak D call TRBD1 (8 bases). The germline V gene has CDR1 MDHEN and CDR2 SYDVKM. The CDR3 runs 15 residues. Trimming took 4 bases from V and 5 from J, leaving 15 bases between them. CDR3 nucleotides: TGTGCCAGCAGTTCGGGGGGACAGGAGAACAATGAGCAGTTCTTC. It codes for CASSSGGQENNEQFF.

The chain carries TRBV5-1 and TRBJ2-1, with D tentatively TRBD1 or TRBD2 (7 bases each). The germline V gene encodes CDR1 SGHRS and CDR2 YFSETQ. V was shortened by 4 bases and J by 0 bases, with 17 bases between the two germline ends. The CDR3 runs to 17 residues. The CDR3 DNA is TGCGCCAGCAGCCCCAGGGGGGGGGATAGCTCCTACAATGAGCAGTTCTTC. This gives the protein CASSPRGGDSSYNEQFF.

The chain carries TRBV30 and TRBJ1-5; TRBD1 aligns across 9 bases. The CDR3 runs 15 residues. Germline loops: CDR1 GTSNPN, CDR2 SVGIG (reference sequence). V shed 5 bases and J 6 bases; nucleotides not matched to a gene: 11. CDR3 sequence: CAWSDTGGFGQPQHF. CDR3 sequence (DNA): TGTGCCTGGTCAGATACAGGGGGCTTTGGTCAGCCCCAGCATTTT.

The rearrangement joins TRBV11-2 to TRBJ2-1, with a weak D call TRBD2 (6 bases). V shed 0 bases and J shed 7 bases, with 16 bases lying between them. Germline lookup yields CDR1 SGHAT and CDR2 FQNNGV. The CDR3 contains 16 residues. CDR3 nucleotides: TGTGCCAGCAGCTTAGATCCGCGGACTACCAATAATGAGCAGTTCTTC. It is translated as CASSLDPRTTNNEQFF.

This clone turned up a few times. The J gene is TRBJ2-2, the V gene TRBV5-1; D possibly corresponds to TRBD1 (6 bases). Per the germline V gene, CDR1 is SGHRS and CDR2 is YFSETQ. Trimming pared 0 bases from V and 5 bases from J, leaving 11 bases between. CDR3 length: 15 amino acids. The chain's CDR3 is CASSLDRAFTGELFF. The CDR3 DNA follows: TGCGCCAGCAGCTTGGACAGGGCTTTTACCGGGGAGCTGTTTTTT.

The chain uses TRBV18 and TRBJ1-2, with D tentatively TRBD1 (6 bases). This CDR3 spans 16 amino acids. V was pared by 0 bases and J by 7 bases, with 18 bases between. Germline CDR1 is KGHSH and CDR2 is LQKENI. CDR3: CASSPPYYGGGIGYTF. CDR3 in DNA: TGTGCCAGCTCACCACCGTATTACGGTGGGGGCATTGGCTACACCTTC.

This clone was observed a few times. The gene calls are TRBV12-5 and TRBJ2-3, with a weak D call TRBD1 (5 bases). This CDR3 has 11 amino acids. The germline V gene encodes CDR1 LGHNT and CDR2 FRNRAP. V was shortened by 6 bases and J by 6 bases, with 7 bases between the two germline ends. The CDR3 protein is CASGKGDTQYF. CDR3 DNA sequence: TGTGCTAGTGGAAAGGGGGATACGCAGTATTTT.

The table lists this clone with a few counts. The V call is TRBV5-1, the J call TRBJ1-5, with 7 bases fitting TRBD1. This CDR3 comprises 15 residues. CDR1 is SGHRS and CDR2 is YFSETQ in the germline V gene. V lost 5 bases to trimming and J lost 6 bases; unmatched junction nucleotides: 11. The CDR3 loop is CASSRDSSVGQPQHF. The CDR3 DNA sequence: TGCGCCAGCAGTCGGGACAGTTCAGTTGGTCAGCCCCAGCATTTT.

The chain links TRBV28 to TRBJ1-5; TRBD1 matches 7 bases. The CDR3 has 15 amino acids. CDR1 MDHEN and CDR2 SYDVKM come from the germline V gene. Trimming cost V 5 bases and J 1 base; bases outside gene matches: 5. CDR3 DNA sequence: TGTGCCAGCAGTAGTACGGGACAGAGCAATCAGCCCCAGCATTTT. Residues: CASSSTGQSNQPQHF.

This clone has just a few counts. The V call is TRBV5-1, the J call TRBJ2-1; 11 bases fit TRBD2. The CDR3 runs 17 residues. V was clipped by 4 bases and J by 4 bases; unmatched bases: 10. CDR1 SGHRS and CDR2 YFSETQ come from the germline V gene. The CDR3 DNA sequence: TGCGCCAGCAGCCAGAGGGCTAGCGGGGGGCTTTACAATGAGCAGTTCTTC. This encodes CASSQRASGGLYNEQFF.

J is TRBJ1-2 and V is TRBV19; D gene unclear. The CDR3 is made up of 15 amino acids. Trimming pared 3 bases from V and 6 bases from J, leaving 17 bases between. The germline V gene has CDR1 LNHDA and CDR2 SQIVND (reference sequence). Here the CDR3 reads CASSMSGSGVNGYTF. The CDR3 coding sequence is TGTGCCAGTAGTATGTCAGGCAGCGGTGTGAATGGCTACACCTTC.

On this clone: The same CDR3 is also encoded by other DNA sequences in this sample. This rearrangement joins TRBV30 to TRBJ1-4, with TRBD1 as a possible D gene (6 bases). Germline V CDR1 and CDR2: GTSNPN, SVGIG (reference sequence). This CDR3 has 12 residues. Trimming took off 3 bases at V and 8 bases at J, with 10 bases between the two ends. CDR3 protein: CAWSGGGEKLFF. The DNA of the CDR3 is TGTGCCTGGAGCGGGGGGGGCGAAAAACTGTTTTTT.

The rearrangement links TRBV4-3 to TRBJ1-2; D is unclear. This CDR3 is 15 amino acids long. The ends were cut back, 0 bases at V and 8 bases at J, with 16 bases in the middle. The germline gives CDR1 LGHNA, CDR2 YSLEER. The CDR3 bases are TGCGCCAGCAGCCAAGATACCGGAGCAAAGGAGGGCTACACCTTC. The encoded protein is CASSQDTGAKEGYTF.

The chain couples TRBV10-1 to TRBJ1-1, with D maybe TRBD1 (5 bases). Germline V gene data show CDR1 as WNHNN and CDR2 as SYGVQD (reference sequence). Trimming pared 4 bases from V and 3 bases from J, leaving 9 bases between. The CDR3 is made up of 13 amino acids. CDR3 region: CASSAEGHTEAFF. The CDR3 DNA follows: TGCGCCAGCAGTGCCGAGGGGCACACTGAAGCTTTCTTT.

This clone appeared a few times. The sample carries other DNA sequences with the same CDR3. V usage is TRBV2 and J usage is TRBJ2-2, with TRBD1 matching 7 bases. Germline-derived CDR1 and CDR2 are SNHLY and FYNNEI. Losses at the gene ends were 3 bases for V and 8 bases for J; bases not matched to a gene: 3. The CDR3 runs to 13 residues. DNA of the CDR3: TGTGCCAGCAGTGACAGGGGGTTAGGGGAGCTGTTTTTT. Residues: CASSDRGLGELFF.

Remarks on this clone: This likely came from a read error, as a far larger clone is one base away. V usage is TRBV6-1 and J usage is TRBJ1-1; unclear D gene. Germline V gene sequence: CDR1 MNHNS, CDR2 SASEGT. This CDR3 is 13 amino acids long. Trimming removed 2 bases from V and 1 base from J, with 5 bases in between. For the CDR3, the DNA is TGTGCCAGCAGTGAATTGGAGAACACTGAAGCTTTCTTT. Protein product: CASSELENTEAFF.

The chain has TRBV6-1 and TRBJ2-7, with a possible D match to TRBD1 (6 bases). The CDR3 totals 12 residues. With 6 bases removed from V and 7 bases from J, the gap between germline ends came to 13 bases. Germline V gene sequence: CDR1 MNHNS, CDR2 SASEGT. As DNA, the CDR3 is TGTGCCAGCAGGGACAGTCTGGTAGAGCAGTACTTC. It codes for CASRDSLVEQYF.

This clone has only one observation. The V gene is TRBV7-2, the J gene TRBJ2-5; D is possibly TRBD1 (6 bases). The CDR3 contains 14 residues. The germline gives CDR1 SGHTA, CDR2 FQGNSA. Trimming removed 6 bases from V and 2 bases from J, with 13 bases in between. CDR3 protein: CASRFRTAQETQYF. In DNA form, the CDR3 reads TGTGCCAGCAGGTTCAGGACAGCACAAGAGACCCAGTACTTC.

CDR3 region: CASSYTGGRTEAFF. The CDR3 DNA follows: TGTGCCAGCAGTTACACAGGGGGGAGAACTGAAGCTTTCTTT. The J gene is TRBJ1-1, the V gene TRBV28; 8 bases match TRBD1. CDR1 is MDHEN, CDR2 SYDVKM, per germline. CDR3 length: 14 amino acids. Losses at the gene ends were 4 bases for V and 5 bases for J; bases not matched to a gene: 6.

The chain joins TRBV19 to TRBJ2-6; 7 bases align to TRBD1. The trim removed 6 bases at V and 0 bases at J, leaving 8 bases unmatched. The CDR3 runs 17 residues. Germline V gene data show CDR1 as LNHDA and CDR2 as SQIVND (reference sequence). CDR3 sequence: CASRSEGGSSGANVLTF. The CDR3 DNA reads TGTGCCAGTAGGTCGGAAGGGGGCTCCTCTGGGGCCAACGTCCTGACTTTC.

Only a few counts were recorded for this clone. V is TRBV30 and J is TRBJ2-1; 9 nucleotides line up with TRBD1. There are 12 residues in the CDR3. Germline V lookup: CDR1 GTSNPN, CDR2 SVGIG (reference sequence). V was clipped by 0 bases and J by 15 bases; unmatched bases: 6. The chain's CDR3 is CAWSVWDREWFF. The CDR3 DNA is TGTGCCTGGAGTGTCTGGGACAGGGAGTGGTTCTTC.

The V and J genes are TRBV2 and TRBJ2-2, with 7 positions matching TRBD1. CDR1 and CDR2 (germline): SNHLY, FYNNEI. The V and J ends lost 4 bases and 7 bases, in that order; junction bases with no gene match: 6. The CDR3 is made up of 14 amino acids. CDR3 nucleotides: TGTGCCAGCAGTGGACAGGGATGGAGCGGGGAGCTGTTTTTT. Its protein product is CASSGQGWSGELFF.